This entry lists 5 T cell receptor beta chains sequenced from one sample in a study of human T cells and chemical hapten exposure. TCRdb ran MiXCR on the RACE reads and lists one entry per CDR3 protein. In the table there are 150,000 to 200,000 distinct CDR3 sequences, about 14% of which are singletons. Time point indicated: patch test 1, 2 weeks after DPC sensitization. As for treatment: therapeutic diphenylcyclopropenone sensitization with weekly scalp DPC. This sample comprised whole blood, obtained in connection with sensitization to the hapten diphenylcyclopropenone (DPC). These receptors were collected from a woman under 40 with alopecia areata. Some clones in this sample may be carry-over from other donors' samples.

This clonotype was seen a handful of times. J is TRBJ1-6 and V is TRBV5-5; a possible D gene is TRBD1 (6 bases). The germline CDR1 and CDR2 sequences are SGHKS and YYEKEE (reference sequence). V dropped 7 bases and J dropped 3 bases, with 8 bases sitting between them. This CDR3 has 13 amino acids. DNA of the CDR3: TGTGCCAGCCAGGACAGCTATAATTCACCCCTCCACTTT. This encodes CASQDSYNSPLHF.

This clonotype was seen a handful of times. In DNA form, the CDR3 reads TGTGCCAGCAGCTTAGCGGACAGGGGAAACACTGAAGCTTTCTTT. Translation: CASSLADRGNTEAFF. The chain has TRBV7-8 and TRBJ1-1, with TRBD1 matching 9 bases. The length of the CDR3 is 15 residues. J gave up 2 bases and V 0 bases, and 1 base lay outside the gene matches. Per the germline V gene, CDR1 is SGHVS and CDR2 is FQNEAQ.

This clonotype appeared a few times. The chain recombines TRBV6-2 or TRBV6-3 with TRBJ2-1; the match to TRBD1 covers 10 bases. Germline CDR1 and CDR2: MNHEY and SVGEGT. The CDR3 spans 15 residues. After removal of 6 bases from V and 5 bases from J, the junction contained 7 bases not matched to a gene. CDR3 DNA: TGTGCCAGCAGGCTCCGGGACAGGGGCAACAATGAGCAGTTCTTC. Translation: CASRLRDRGNNEQFF.

This clonotype was seen more than once but under ten times. This rearrangement joins TRBV11-1 to TRBJ2-1; possibly TRBD1 or TRBD2 for D (6 bases each). V lost 0 bases and J lost 4, with 16 bases in between. CDR3 length: 17 amino acids. Germline CDR1 SGHAT, CDR2 FQDESV (reference sequence). The CDR3 reads CASSLADSGGIYNEQFF. CDR3 bases: TGTGCCAGCAGCTTAGCGGACAGCGGAGGGATATACAATGAGCAGTTCTTC.

The chain recombines TRBV5-1 with TRBJ2-3; D remains unclear. Deletions cut 0 bases from V and 0 bases from J, with 8 bases between. This CDR3 has 15 residues. Germline values: CDR1 SGHRS, CDR2 YFSETQ. CDR3 amino acids: CASSLEPVSTDTQYF. CDR3 nucleotide sequence: TGCGCCAGCAGCTTGGAGCCAGTCAGCACAGATACGCAGTATTTT.